A selection of T cell receptor beta chains follows, all from one sample in a study of T cell repertoires in cytomegalovirus infection. TCRdb reanalysed the reads using MiXCR and keeps one entry per CDR3 protein. Of approximately 1,000,000 distinct CDR3 sequences in the sample, around 29% were seen once. No antigen has been assigned to these receptors. The material sequenced was cultured CD8+ T cells from PBMCs, taken from culture after CMV antigen stimulation. The receptors stem from a human donor in good health (CMV status not recorded). Some clones in this sample may be carry-over from other donors' samples. CDR3s include the opening cysteine and the closing phenylalanine or tryptophan. Fields, in order: clone size, V gene, J gene, D gene, CDR3 DNA, CDR3 protein. The D gene is left open where the match is weak. Size is omitted from some rows. Given values are once, few, many or a class for expanded clones.

few	TRBV6-1	TRBJ1-4	TRBD1	TGTGCCAGCAGTGGTCAACAGGGGCAAGGTGAAAAACTGTTTTTT	CASSGQQGQGEKLFF
NA	TRBV19	TRBJ1-2	NA	TGTGCCAGTAGTTCGACAGTCGGAGGATACTATGGCTACACCTTC	CASSSTVGGYYGYTF
NA	TRBV10-3	TRBJ1-2	NA	TGTGCCATCAGTGATCCGGGCCTACTGGGCTATGGCTACACCTTC	CAISDPGLLGYGYTF
few	TRBV27	TRBJ2-1	TRBD1	TGTGCCAGCAGAAAACAGGGGGCCTACAATGAGCAGTTCTTC	CASRKQGAYNEQFF
NA	TRBV5-6	TRBJ2-1	TRBD1	TGTGCCAGCAGCCCGGAGCAGGGGGAAGATGAGCAGTTCTTC	CASSPEQGEDEQFF
few	TRBV15	TRBJ1-2	TRBD1	TGTGCCACCAGAGGGGACAGTCCCCTAGGCTATGGCTACACCTTC	CATRGDSPLGYGYTF
NA	TRBV27	TRBJ2-2	NA	TGTGCCAGCAATGAAAACGGGGAGCTGTTTTTT	CASNENGELFF
few	TRBV7-6	TRBJ1-2	TRBD1	TGTGCCAGCAGCCCGGACAGGGCTGTGCATGGCTACACCTTC	CASSPDRAVHGYTF
NA	TRBV6-5	TRBJ1-2	NA	TGTGCCAGCAGAGGCCCCGGTTATGGCTACACCTTC	CASRGPGYGYTF
NA	TRBV10-3	TRBJ2-3	NA	TGTGCCATCAGTGAGTCTATGGAATATCCCACAGATACGCAGTATTTT	CAISESMEYPTDTQYF
NA	TRBV7-8	TRBJ1-5	NA	TGTGCCAGCAGCTACTCGGAGGCCCCTCATCAGCCCCAGCATTTT	CASSYSEAPHQPQHF
NA	TRBV5-4	TRBJ2-1	TRBD2	TGTGCCAGCACCCTAGCGGAAAACAATGAGCAGTTCTTC	CASTLAENNEQFF
NA	TRBV27	TRBJ1-5	TRBD1	TGTGCCAGCAGTTTTGGGCCGGGACAGGGGATTGAACAGCCCCAGCATTTT	CASSFGPGQGIEQPQHF
NA	TRBV4-3	TRBJ2-2	NA	TGCGCCAGCAGCCAAGAAGTCGGGGCCAACACCGGGGAGCTGTTTTTT	CASSQEVGANTGELFF
once	TRBV4-1	TRBJ2-5	TRBD2	TGCGCCAGCAGCCAGACTAGCGGGGGGCCCGGTGAGACCCAGTACTTC	CASSQTSGGPGETQYF
many	TRBV7-2	TRBJ2-2	TRBD1	TGTGCCAGCAGCTCCGTTTCCAGGGGGCGAAGAGAGCTGTTTTTT	CASSSVSRGRRELFF
NA	TRBV6-1	TRBJ2-2	NA	TGTGCCATCACTCGGGACGGGGAGCTGTTTTTT	CAITRDGELFF
few	TRBV6-1	TRBJ2-3	NA	TGTGCCAGCCCCCTGAGGGCAGGGGCGGCAGATACGCAGTATTTT	CASPLRAGAADTQYF
few	TRBV28	TRBJ2-5	TRBD2	TGTGCCAGCAGTCCCGAGGGCGGGGGAGTTCAAGAGACCCAGTACTTC	CASSPEGGGVQETQYF
NA	TRBV6-2/TRBV6-3	TRBJ2-2	NA	TGTGCCAGCAGTCCCCGTCAGGGGATTTACACCGGGGAGCTGTTTTTT	CASSPRQGIYTGELFF
NA	TRBV12-3/TRBV12-4	TRBJ1-4	TRBD1	TGTGCCAGCAGGACAGGGGAAACTAATGAAAAACTGTTTTTT	CASRTGETNEKLFF
few	TRBV7-9	TRBJ1-1	TRBD1	TGTGCCAGCAGCTTATCTGTACAGGGGTGGACTGAAGCTTTCTTT	CASSLSVQGWTEAFF
NA	TRBV19	TRBJ1-1	NA	TGTGCCAGTAGTATATCGCGGGGGACGACTGAAGCTTTCTTT	CASSISRGTTEAFF
NA	TRBV19	TRBJ1-2	NA	TGTGCCAGTAGTTCCAGGGAAGAAGGCTACACCTTC	CASSSREEGYTF
many	TRBV7-6	TRBJ2-7	NA	TGTGCCAGCAGCGGCAGTCCGGGTGCCTCCTACGAGCAGTACTTC	CASSGSPGASYEQYF
NA	TRBV11-2	TRBJ2-2	TRBD2	TGTGCCAGCAGCATAGCGGGGTTAAACACCGGGGAGCTGTTTTTT	CASSIAGLNTGELFF
NA	TRBV19	TRBJ1-1	NA	TGTGCCAGTAGTAGGTCTCGGTTCGAAGCTTTCTTT	CASSRSRFEAFF
NA	TRBV2	TRBJ1-5	NA	TGTGCCAGCAGAGGGGGGAAGGCCCAGCATTTT	CASRGGKAQHF
NA	TRBV28	TRBJ2-1	TRBD2	TGTGCCAGCAGTTTAGGACTAGCGGGGGGTATGGCCAATGGGCAGTTCTTC	CASSLGLAGGMANGQFF
few	TRBV5-1	TRBJ2-4	NA	TGCGCCAGCAGCAGCGGGACACTGTTTGACATTCAGTACTTC	CASSSGTLFDIQYF
NA	TRBV12-3/TRBV12-4	TRBJ1-2	NA	TGTGCCAGCAGTTTTATTACCGGGACCGTCACCACGTCCTACACCTTC	CASSFITGTVTTSYTF
NA	TRBV28	TRBJ1-3	TRBD1	TGTGCCAGCAGTGACCAGACAGGGACTGGAAACACCATATATTTT	CASSDQTGTGNTIYF
many	TRBV7-8	TRBJ1-5	NA	TGTGCCAGCAGCTCCCCGAGCAATCAGCCCCAGCATTTT	CASSSPSNQPQHF
NA	TRBV11-3	TRBJ2-1	TRBD1	TGTGCCAGCAGCCGAGACAGGGCGAGCTCCTACAATGAGCAGTTCTTC	CASSRDRASSYNEQFF
few	TRBV2	TRBJ2-3	TRBD2	TGTGCCACGAAGCGGGGGGATACGCAGTATTTT	CATKRGDTQYF
many	TRBV7-8	TRBJ1-2	NA	TGTGCCAGCACCGGGCCAGGGGATGGCTACACCTTC	CASTGPGDGYTF
few	TRBV12-3/TRBV12-4	TRBJ2-1	NA	TGTGCCAGCACCCCTGGACAGCAAAACAATGAGCAGTTCTTC	CASTPGQQNNEQFF
few	TRBV28	TRBJ1-4	NA	TGTGCCAGCAGTTTTTTTACGGATATAGCAACTAATGAAAAACTGTTTTTT	CASSFFTDIATNEKLFF
NA	TRBV12-3/TRBV12-4	TRBJ1-4	TRBD1	TGTGCCAGCAGTGACCGACAGGGTGGGGAAAAACTGTTTTTT	CASSDRQGGEKLFF
few	TRBV27	TRBJ2-1	TRBD2	TGTGCCAGCAGTTTATCGCTAGCGGGGGGGCTAGTTGATGAGCAGTTCTTC	CASSLSLAGGLVDEQFF
NA	TRBV29-1	TRBJ2-7	TRBD1	TGCAGCGTTGTCACGGACAGGGACGAGCAGTACTTC	CSVVTDRDEQYF
NA	TRBV6-9	TRBJ2-1	NA	TGTGCCAGGACTAACAACAATGAGCAGTTCTTC	CARTNNNEQFF
few	TRBV7-9	TRBJ1-2	NA	TGTGCCAGCAGGTCTCAGGGAACCCTCTCCTATGGCTACACCTTC	CASRSQGTLSYGYTF
NA	TRBV5-5	TRBJ1-1	TRBD1	TGTGCCAGCAGCCTTCCACAGGGGCAGAACACTGAAGCTTTCTTT	CASSLPQGQNTEAFF
NA	TRBV3-1	TRBJ2-7	TRBD2	TGTGCCAGTCAGACTAGCGGCAAAGAGGAGCAGTACTTC	CASQTSGKEEQYF
NA	TRBV9	TRBJ2-1	TRBD2	TGTGCCAGCAGCGAAGGGACTAGCGGTATTGATGAGCAGTTCTTC	CASSEGTSGIDEQFF
few	TRBV6-4	TRBJ2-5	NA	TGTGCCAGCAGTGCTAGAGGTGTGCGGGAGACCCAGTACTTC	CASSARGVRETQYF
many	TRBV7-8	TRBJ2-2	NA	TGTGCCAGCAGCGAAAAGGACAGACTAGGTGACACCGGGGAGCTGTTTTTT	CASSEKDRLGDTGELFF